This T cell receptor (beta chain) was captured in a study of Tregs in tolerant kidney transplant recipients. Study-level information: Mixed chimerism was transient after nonmyeloablative marrow transplants from related graft donors. Broader study findings: For some patients, primers changed over time, blocking nucleotide-level comparison.

TCRdb's copy holds only in-frame clones and misses some; the assay was immunoSEQ multiplex PCR. The repertoire holds 55,000 to 70,000 clones, roughly 85% seen once, with approximately 2.3% in the top ten. This clone appeared once. Its target is unknown. Thawed PBMCs were FACS-sorted into unstimulated CD4+CD25+CD127- regulatory T cells, CD4+CD25- non-regulatory cells, CD4 and CD8 cells. Trimming removed 4 bases at V and 2 bases at J, with 12 bases between. Germline V gives CDR1 KGHSH, CDR2 LQKENI. The CDR3 is made up of 15 amino acids. This TCR derives from a human donor who received a combined kidney and bone marrow transplant. Here the sequenced sample was Tregs from blood, taken before the transplant. This chain joins TRBV18 and TRBJ1-3, with D possibly matching TRBD1 (6 bases). The CDR3 loop is CASSRTGSTGNTIYF. In DNA form, the CDR3 reads TGTGCCAGCTCACGTACAGGGAGCACTGGAAACACCATATATTTT.